The clone carrying this T cell receptor beta chain was recorded a few times. Its antigen is not identified. The data were taken from a study of human T cells and chemical hapten exposure. Study in general: Sensitization was performed using 2% DPC on a roughly 2 cm by roughly 2 cm upper inner arm skin site.

Library construction involved attaching unique molecular identifiers to individual cDNA molecules, which allowed quantitative, reproducible TCR counting. TCRdb processed the RACE reads anew with MiXCR; each CDR3 protein has one entry. The sample lists fewer than 200,000 distinct CDR3 sequences, about 20% occurring once. Described time point: patch test 1, 2 weeks after DPC sensitization. The treatment is: therapeutic diphenylcyclopropenone sensitization with weekly scalp DPC. Patients had alopecia, were aged 18 to 70, and were not pregnant. Study-level findings and limits: DPC sensitization produced no change in TCRs with frequency above 1 in 1000.

The germline gives CDR1 SQVTM, CDR2 ANQGSEA. Trimming removed 2 bases at V and 0 bases at J, with 11 bases between. The CDR3 runs to 14 residues. The V call is TRBV29-1, the J call TRBJ2-7; D uncertain. The clonotype comes from a woman in her forties or fifties with alopecia areata. Some clones in this sample may be carry-over from other donors' samples. The specimen was whole blood, collected in connection with sensitization to the hapten diphenylcyclopropenone (DPC). The CDR3 region has the DNA TGCAGCGTTGAAATTTCTCCCTCCTCCTACGAGCAGTACTTC. It yields the protein CSVEISPSSYEQYF.